This T cell receptor beta chain originates from a study of Ad26.COV2.S vaccination and SARS-CoV-2 variants (TCRdb year 2021). About the full investigation: Donors in the vaccine arm were drawn from COV1001, a multicentre, randomized, double-blind, placebo-controlled phase I-IIa trial testing Ad26.COV2.S in healthy adults. Ad26.COV2.S was administered intramuscularly at 5 x 10^10 or 1 x 10^11 viral particles, either as a single shot or as two shots given 56 days apart. Investigators remained blinded to trial group allocation during experiments and outcome assessment. Trial participants were randomized into five groups of five: low-dose or high-dose Ad26.COV2.S given once or twice, or placebo on both occasions. The TCR-sequenced set comprised around 30 samples: about 19 Ad26.COV2.S vaccine recipients, 5 placebo recipients and 8 SARS-CoV-2 convalescent individuals. Sequencing of the TCRbeta repertoire served to evaluate the specificity and breadth of SARS-CoV-2-reactive T cell receptors following Ad26.COV2.S vaccination. The research as a whole found: According to the authors, total T cell responses may have been underestimated by the TCR breadth and depth analyses. Vaccine and placebo recipients had comparable non-spike TCR breadth, which fits with the vaccine containing only spike. Higher spike-specific TCR breadth was observed in Ad26.COV2.S recipients than in placebo recipients (P = 0.0014). After vaccination, substantial breadth of spike-specific CD8+ and CD4+ T cell responses was reported. The study was not powered for comparison of responses between vaccine doses or regimens.

The immunoSEQ Assay was the method used to sequence TCRbeta CDR3 regions. After extraction, genomic DNA underwent amplification by bias-controlled multiplex PCR, followed by high-throughput sequencing. From the authors' description of their analysis: Collapsing and filtering of sequences were performed to quantify the absolute abundance of each unique TCRbeta CDR3 region. Usable DNA was measured by amplifying reference genes present in all nucleated cells, and TCRbeta template counts were normalized to that usable DNA to estimate T cell fraction. Repertoire TCRs were annotated as SARS-CoV-2-specific by exact matching of V gene, CDR3 amino acid sequence and J gene to a known reactive TCR set. MIRA supplied the reference SARS-CoV-2 TCR set, which was filtered for enrichment in COVID-19-positive ImmuneCODE repertoires so that public or cross-reactive TCRs were removed. Using the MIRA antigens, annotated TCRs were further analysed by specific ORF or by position within an ORF. Breadth was defined as the number of annotated unique rearrangements divided by the total number of unique productive rearrangements, and depth was defined as the summed frequency of the annotated unique rearrangements. Two-sided Wilcoxon rank-sum tests were used to compare TCR breadth between groups. TCRdb re-hosts the immuneACCESS table, in-frame sequences only. Its copies lack some clones; in the studies checked, an unresolved V gene accounts for under half of them, and the cause for the rest is not known. Clone size and V and J calls were adopted from that table, with D and trimming inferred from the DNA. This sample gives about 350,000 clones in total; 70% to 90% of them show up just once. 3% to 4% of the sample is taken by the ten largest.

The intended sense of this specimen's treatment or condition label: about 20 received Ad26.COV2.S at low or high dose, single or two shots; roughly 5 received placebo; per-sample allocation not given. For vaccine and placebo recipients, repertoires were sequenced using samples collected on day 63 after the first injection. Between 29 July and 7 August 2020, Cohort 1b enrolled 25 adults aged 18-55 years at one site in Boston, USA. Ad26.COV2.S was a replication-incompetent adenovirus type 26 vector that expressed a prefusion-stabilized SARS-CoV-2 spike protein derived from the original Wuhan strain. Comment on this clone: Its antigen has not been determined. No base qualities exist here, and no much larger clone lies one base off it.

For this chain, trimming is 5 bases at the V end and 3 bases at the J end, and the number of junction bases without a gene match is 12. Measured from the cysteine to the phenylalanine, the CDR3 is 16 residues long. The only DNA kept is the CDR3, 48 bases in frame from the first base. As encoded in the germline V gene (reference sequence), CDR1 is LNHDA while CDR2 is SQIVND. Sequenced material: peripheral blood, taken in a trial of Ad26.COV2.S vaccine versus placebo. The chain joins TRBV19 to TRBJ2-7; 8 junctional bases match TRBD1. This receptor was obtained from a person aged 18-60 years who received the Ad26.COV2.S COVID-19 vaccine or a placebo. The CDR3 protein is CASSLQHRGKGYEQYF. In nucleotides, the sequence is TGTGCCAGTAGTCTTCAACACAGGGGGAAAGGCTACGAGCAGTACTTC.